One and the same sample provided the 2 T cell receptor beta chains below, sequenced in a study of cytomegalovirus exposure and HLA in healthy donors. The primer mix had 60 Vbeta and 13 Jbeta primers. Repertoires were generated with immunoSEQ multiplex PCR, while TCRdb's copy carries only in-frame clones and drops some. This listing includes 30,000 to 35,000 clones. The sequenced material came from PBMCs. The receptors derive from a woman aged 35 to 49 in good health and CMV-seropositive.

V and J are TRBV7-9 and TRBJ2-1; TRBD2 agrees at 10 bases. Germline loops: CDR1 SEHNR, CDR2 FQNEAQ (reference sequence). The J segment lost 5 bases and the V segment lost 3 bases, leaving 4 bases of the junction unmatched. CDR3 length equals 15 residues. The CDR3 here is CASSFLAGDDNEQFF. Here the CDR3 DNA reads TGTGCCAGCAGCTTCCTAGCGGGAGATGACAATGAGCAGTTCTTC. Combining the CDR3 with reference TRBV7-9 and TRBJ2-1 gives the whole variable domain DTGVSQNPRHKITKRGQNVTFRCDPISEHNRLYWYRQTLGQGPEFLTYFQNEAQLEKSRLLSDRFSAERPKGSFSTLEIQRTEQGDSAMYLCASSFLAGDDNEQFFGPGTRLTVL.

The CDR3 protein is CASKGSGSFNEQYF. The DNA for the CDR3 is TGTGCCAGCAAGGGTAGCGGGAGCTTTAACGAGCAGTACTTC. This rearrangement joins TRBV9 to TRBJ2-7; 9 nucleotides line up with TRBD2. With V trimmed by 6 bases and J by 5 bases, 9 bases remained unmatched. The germline V gene has CDR1 SGDLS and CDR2 YYNGEE. The CDR3 sequence is 14 residues long.